This T cell receptor (beta chain) appears in the sequencing data of a study of T cell responses to AZD1222 COVID-19 vaccine. General study findings and limits: Spike-specific TCR breadth and depth were elevated following two AZD1222 doses. Nearly half of the spike-specific TCRs reportedly recognize variant regions that carry no mutations. AZD1222 recipients seropositive at baseline numbered only 5 or 6.

Concerning this clone itself: The target antigen is unknown.

TCRdb keeps only in-frame clones here, not all; method: immunoSEQ multiplex PCR. The sample records roughly 120,000 clones, around 84% being singletons. The CDR3 length is 14 residues. The V gene's germline CDR1 is LGHDT and CDR2 YNNKEL (reference sequence). V gave up 0 bases and J gave up 8 bases, with 11 bases separating them. This clonotype was sampled from an adult in good health. The sample consisted of peripheral blood, taken on day 0 of AZD1222 vaccination. V and J are TRBV3-1 (or the pseudogene TRBV3-2) and TRBJ1-5; TRBD1 is a possible D gene (6 bases). CDR3 in amino acids: CASSQDDRLEPQHF. The DNA of the CDR3 is TGTGCCAGCAGCCAAGACGACAGGCTTGAGCCCCAGCATTTT.